Shown below are 18 T cell receptor beta chains from a single sample sequenced in a study of monozygotic twins with inflammatory bowel disease. TCRdb reprocessed the 5' RACE reads, keeping one entry per CDR3 protein, no DNA. Its listing shows approximately 120,000 distinct CDR3 sequences. Input material: blood. Every receptor here comes from a human donor with ulcerative colitis or Crohn's disease, or a healthy co-twin of an affected twin (not recorded which).

V gene TRBV7-3 combines with J gene TRBJ2-3; the D gene TCRdb calls, TRBD2, cannot be checked with no DNA. The germline CDR1 and CDR2 sequences are SGHTA and FQGTGA. The CDR3 is 19 residues long. The CDR3 sequence: CASSFWPVPSGRGTDTQYF.

The chain uses TRBV24-1 and TRBJ1-2; TCRdb's D call of TRBD1 is untestable without DNA. The germline V gene has CDR1 KGHDR and CDR2 SFDVKD. CDR3 length equals 14 residues. The chain's CDR3 is CATSDSDRDIGYTF.

CDR3 sequence reads: CASSQDARGGTEAFF. The chain uses TRBV4-3 and TRBJ1-1. The CDR3 covers 15 residues. Germline V lookup: CDR1 LGHNA, CDR2 YSLEER.

The J gene is TRBJ1-6, the V gene TRBV30; the TCRdb call, TRBD1, lacks DNA for checking. Germline V lookup: CDR1 GTSNPN, CDR2 SVGIG (reference sequence). The CDR3 totals 14 residues. The CDR3 sequence: CAWTPGAGDSPLHF.

The rearrangement links TRBV27 to TRBJ1-5; without DNA, the TCRdb call of TRBD1 cannot be checked. The CDR3 has 15 amino acids. Germline assignment: CDR1 MNHEY and CDR2 SMNVEV (reference sequence). CDR3: CASSFREGSNQPQHF.

The CDR3 protein is CASSSAVAGLSYEQYF. The V gene is TRBV28, the J gene TRBJ2-7; the D gene TCRdb calls, TRBD2, cannot be checked with no DNA. CDR3 size: 16 residues. Germline V gene sequence: CDR1 MDHEN, CDR2 SYDVKM.

The chain has TRBV7-6 and TRBJ2-7; TCRdb lists TRBD2, though no DNA is available to test this call. From germline, CDR1 is SGHVS and CDR2 FNYEAQ. This CDR3 has 15 amino acids. The CDR3 loop is CASSFGREVSYEQYF.

The rearrangement uses TRBV24-1 and TRBJ2-7; TCRdb gives TRBD1 as the D gene, but with no DNA this cannot be confirmed. The CDR3 runs to 13 residues. From germline, CDR1 is KGHDR and CDR2 SFDVKD. CDR3 protein: CATSDLGQGEQYF.

This chain uses TRBV12-3 or TRBV12-4 with TRBJ2-7; TCRdb's D gene call, TRBD1, goes unchecked for lack of DNA. The CDR3 runs 12 residues. The CDR3 reads CASSLAGHIEYF.

The chain has TRBV20-1 and TRBJ2-1; TCRdb returns TRBD1, unconfirmable since there is no DNA. CDR3 length equals 17 residues. Germline V gene data show CDR1 as DFQATT and CDR2 as SNEGSKA (reference sequence). Here the CDR3 reads CSARDEGTHRRDNEQFF.

V gene TRBV4-1 combines with J gene TRBJ2-7; TCRdb designates TRBD1, a call that cannot be tested without DNA. The CDR3 is made up of 15 amino acids. CDR1 MGHRA and CDR2 YSYEKL come from the germline V gene. The CDR3 region is CASSFSRDRGYEQYF.

CDR3: CAITPTGTSDTEAFF. The chain links TRBV10-3 to TRBJ1-1. CDR3 length: 15 amino acids. Per the germline V gene, CDR1 is ENHRY and CDR2 is SYGVKD.

V and J are TRBV5-1 and TRBJ1-1. This CDR3 region has 14 residues. CDR1 and CDR2 from the germline V gene are SGHRS and YFSETQ. The CDR3 protein is CASSNREANTEAFF.

This chain uses TRBV11-2 with TRBJ2-1; the TCRdb call, TRBD1, lacks DNA for checking. This CDR3 contains 16 residues. Germline loops: CDR1 SGHAT, CDR2 FQNNGV. The chain's CDR3 is CASSLDTGALGNEQFF.

The rearrangement uses TRBV7-9 and TRBJ2-1. This CDR3 contains 13 residues. Germline V gene data show CDR1 as SEHNR and CDR2 as FQNEAQ (reference sequence). The CDR3 protein is CASSLDHYNEQFF.

The chain links TRBV5-1 to TRBJ2-2; TCRdb designates TRBD1, a call that cannot be tested without DNA. This CDR3 region has 15 residues. CDR1 is SGHRS and CDR2 is YFSETQ in the germline V gene. This chain's CDR3 is CASRSGGVNTGELFF.

The chain uses TRBV7-8 and TRBJ2-2; the TRBD1 assignment by TCRdb is unverifiable without DNA. CDR3 length: 15 residues. Germline-derived CDR1 and CDR2 are SGHVS and FQNEAQ. The CDR3 spells CASSLSQGGTGELFF.

The V gene is TRBV4-1, the J gene TRBJ2-6. This CDR3 contains 22 residues. Per the germline V gene, CDR1 is MGHRA and CDR2 is YSYEKL. CDR3 sequence reads: CASSQVSGFVFLGEPGANVLTF.